This T cell receptor (beta chain) was recovered during a study of naive and memory T cell subsets. Ligated cDNA underwent four rounds of PCR with nested alpha and beta constant region primers and SP2. MiXCR, applied by TCRdb to the UMI-ligation and nested PCR reads, yields one record per CDR3 protein. The sample holds more than 20,000 distinct CDR3 sequences; about 6.1% are singletons and the top ten take more than 5.5%. Notes on this clonotype: Its antigen is unknown.

Trimming at V came to 5 bases and at J to 1 base, leaving 8 bases not matched to a gene. Germline lookup yields CDR1 MNHEY and CDR2 SVGEGT. This CDR3 has 16 amino acids. Study-wide results and caveats: TCR transcript changes with activation or differentiation may affect this RNA method. Tuberculin site TCR excess was interpreted as type IV hypersensitivity infiltration.

Treatment noted: skin biopsy from PPD injection site in Mantoux-positive individual. TCR cDNA received a 3' ligated oligonucleotide that carried a UMI. Input was roughly 1 to 1000 ng of DNase-treated total RNA without cell sorting. This chain joins TRBV6-2 or TRBV6-3 and TRBJ2-1, with 7 bases identical to TRBD1. Sequences were derived from skin, sampled from a tuberculin skin test site. The clonotype originates from an adult in good health. For the CDR3, the DNA is TGTGCCAGCAGTCCGTTTAACAGGGGATCCTACAATGAGCAGTTCTTC. Encoded protein: CASSPFNRGSYNEQFF.